What follows is one T cell receptor beta chain and its context. This record comes from a study of human T cells and chemical hapten exposure. MiXCR, applied by TCRdb to the RACE reads, yields one record per CDR3 protein. This sample carries around 150,000 distinct CDR3 sequences, 14% of them seen once, and the ten largest clones take 1.7%. The time point was: patch test 1, 2 weeks after DPC sensitization. The treatment: therapeutic diphenylcyclopropenone sensitization with weekly scalp DPC. This CDR3 comprises 10 residues. Trimming removed 4 bases from V and 15 bases from J; junction bases left unmatched: 2.

The chain combines TRBV23-1 with TRBJ1-4, with 7 bases lining up with TRBD1. TRBV23-1 is reported as an ORF; its role is uncertain. This receptor was taken from a woman aged 25-40 years with alopecia areata. Some clones in this sample may be carry-over from other donors' samples. Here the sequenced sample was whole blood, taken in connection with sensitization to the hapten diphenylcyclopropenone (DPC). The CDR3 nucleotides read TGCGCCAGCAGTCGGGACAGTATGTTTTTT. Translating it yields CASSRDSMFF.